The 27 T cell receptor beta chains below come from one sample, sequenced in a study of regulatory T cells in long-lasting Graves disease. Noted time point: newly diagnosed GD, antithyroid drugs for less than 3 months. PBMC-extracted RNA yielded the TCR library. Both iRepertoire HTBI primers and Arm-PCR of CDR3 regions were used to build the TCR beta libraries. From the multiplex PCR reads, TCRdb called clonotypes with MiXCR, one entry per CDR3 protein. The sample has roughly 500,000 distinct CDR3 sequences, around 11% seen once; the top ten hold roughly 8.9%. These same data were also listed under a study on T cells in Graves' hyperthyroidism and ophthalmopathy.

The sample in question was peripheral blood mononuclear cells (PBMCs), obtained at new diagnosis, from a patient treated with antithyroid drugs. These receptors were obtained from a woman aged 30 to 39 with Graves disease.

This clonotype has ten or more counts. This sequence joins TRBV5-8 and TRBJ2-7; TRBD2 is a possible D gene (5 bases). The V end lost 8 bases, the J end lost 1 base, and 7 bases lay between the germline ends. The germline CDR1 and CDR2 sequences are SGHTS and YDEGEE. CDR3 length: 11 amino acids. DNA of the CDR3: TGTGCCAGTGGACTTTCCTACGAGCAGTACTTC. The encoded protein is CASGLSYEQYF. Filled out from reference TRBV5-8 and TRBJ2-7, the complete variable domain reads EAGVTQSPTHLIKTRGQQATLRCSPISGHTSVYWYQQALGLGLQFLLWYDEGEERNRGNFPPRFSGRQFPNYSSELNVNALELEDSALYLCASGLSYEQYFGPGTRLTVT.

This clonotype came up many times. The V and J genes are TRBV20-1 and TRBJ2-1; 9 bases fit TRBD1. V dropped 4 bases and J dropped 8; count of bases not matched to a gene: 3. The germline V gene encodes CDR1 DFQATT and CDR2 SNEGSKA (reference sequence). The CDR3 spans 12 residues. This CDR3 is CSATDRGDEQFF. CDR3 in DNA: TGCAGTGCTACGGACAGGGGTGATGAGCAGTTCTTC.

This rearrangement joins TRBV19 to TRBJ2-1, with 8 bases lining up with TRBD2. V lost 7 bases and J lost 0; bases outside the gene matches: 8. The CDR3 is made up of 16 amino acids. CDR1 and CDR2 (germline): LNHDA, SQIVND (reference sequence). CDR3 sequence (DNA): TGTGCCAGTAAGGGGCCGAGCGGGAGCTCCTACAATGAGCAGTTCTTC. Protein sequence: CASKGPSGSSYNEQFF.

This clonotype appeared many times. The CDR3 protein is CASSSLPYNEQFF. The CDR3 region has the DNA TGTGCCAGCAGCTCCCTACCGTACAATGAGCAGTTCTTC. The chain combines TRBV7-8 with TRBJ2-1; the D is unclear. Germline lookup yields CDR1 SGHVS and CDR2 FQNEAQ. Trimming removed 4 bases at V and 4 bases at J, with 8 bases between. CDR3 size: 13 residues. The whole variable domain, filled in from reference TRBV7-8 and TRBJ2-1, reads GAGVSQSPRYKVAKRGQDVALRCDPISGHVSLFWYQQALGQGPEFLTYFQNEAQLDKSGLPSDRFFAERPEGSVSTLKIQRTQQEDSAVYLCASSSLPYNEQFFGPGTRLTVL.

This clonotype was recorded at least ten times. CDR3 in amino acids: CASSYPDRVGTQYF. The CDR3 nucleotides are TGTGCCAGCAGTTACCCGGACAGGGTGGGGACCCAGTACTTC. This sequence joins TRBV6-2 or TRBV6-3 and TRBJ2-5, with 8 bases matching TRBD1. The CDR3 has 14 residues. The germline V gene has CDR1 MNHEY and CDR2 SVGEGT. V was clipped by 2 bases and J by 7 bases; unmatched bases: 6.

This clonotype came up many times. This chain connects TRBV18 to TRBJ2-3, with D perhaps given as TRBD1 or TRBD2 (5 bases each). The V end was cut by 3 bases, the J end by 4 bases, with 17 bases between. Germline V gene sequence: CDR1 KGHSH, CDR2 LQKENI. The CDR3 extends over 16 amino acids. CDR3 region: CASSPREPGRADTQYF. The CDR3 bases are TGTGCCAGCTCACCGCGCGAGCCAGGGAGAGCAGATACGCAGTATTTT.

This clonotype was recorded many times. The chain recombines TRBV29-1 with TRBJ2-7; TRBD2 is a possible D gene (5 bases). Germline V CDR1 and CDR2: SQVTM, ANQGSEA. This CDR3 contains 13 residues. V lost 4 bases and J 2 bases, leaving 12 bases between the germline ends. The CDR3 nucleotides are TGCAGCGTTGCTCTCCCCGGGGCCTACGAGCAGTACTTC. Translating it yields CSVALPGAYEQYF.

This clonotype has a count of ten or more. V is TRBV20-1 and J is TRBJ2-3, with 8 bases identical to TRBD2. The CDR3 length is 17 residues. Germline loops: CDR1 DFQATT, CDR2 SNEGSKA (reference sequence). Trimming cost V 3 bases and J 6 bases; bases outside gene matches: 17. CDR3 sequence (DNA): TGCAGTGCTAGCAACCCAGCGGGAGTGTGGGGTGCGGATACGCAGTATTTT. Protein product: CSASNPAGVWGADTQYF.

A few counts support this clonotype. The J gene is TRBJ2-1, the V gene TRBV27; 7 bases match TRBD2. The J segment lost 2 bases and the V segment lost 6 bases, leaving 10 bases of the junction unmatched. The CDR3 sequence is 16 residues long. Germline loops: CDR1 MNHEY, CDR2 SMNVEV (reference sequence). The CDR3 nucleotides read TGTGCCAGCAGCTGGGGGGGGGGTTTCCCCTACAATGAGCAGTTCTTC. It codes for CASSWGGGFPYNEQFF.

This clonotype was recorded many times. The chain uses TRBV11-3 and TRBJ2-1; D perhaps matches TRBD2 (6 bases). There are 14 residues in the CDR3. The germline V and J ends were trimmed by 5 bases and 5 bases, with 13 bases remaining between them. Germline V gene sequence: CDR1 SGHNT, CDR2 YENEEA. The CDR3 nucleotides are TGTGCCAGCAGCGCCCAGGGACTGAACAATGAGCAGTTCTTC. Amino acid sequence: CASSAQGLNNEQFF.

This rearrangement joins TRBV10-3 to TRBJ2-7; perhaps TRBD1 as D (5 bases). The ends were cut back, 8 bases at V and 1 base at J, with 12 bases in the middle. The CDR3 covers 13 residues. Germline V lookup: CDR1 ENHRY, CDR2 SYGVKD. CDR3 region: CAIGAGLSYEQYF. CDR3 in DNA: TGTGCCATCGGGGCAGGCCTGTCCTACGAGCAGTACTTC.

The chain uses TRBV28 and TRBJ2-7; the match to TRBD1 covers 12 bases. The CDR3 has 16 amino acids. The trim removed 6 bases at V and 7 bases at J, leaving 13 bases unmatched. Germline V lookup: CDR1 MDHEN, CDR2 SYDVKM. CDR3 coding DNA: TGTGCCAGCAGGGGGTTCCCCGGGACAGGGGGCGGAGAGCAGTACTTC. It is translated as CASRGFPGTGGGEQYF. The full variable domain, with the rest looked up from reference TRBV28 and TRBJ2-7, is DVKVTQSSRYLVKRTGEKVFLECVQDMDHENMFWYRQDPGLGLRLIYFSYDVKMKEKGDIPEGYSVSREKKERFSLILESASTNQTSMYLCASRGFPGTGGGEQYFGPGTRLTVT.

This clonotype was counted ten times or more. The chain carries TRBV28 and TRBJ1-5, with 9 bases that match TRBD1. There are 15 residues in the CDR3. CDR1 is MDHEN, CDR2 SYDVKM, per germline. The V and J ends lost 6 bases and 6 bases, in that order; junction bases with no gene match: 9. Here the CDR3 reads CASSLGQGYRQPQHF. The DNA for the CDR3 is TGTGCCAGCAGCTTAGGACAGGGGTATCGTCAGCCCCAGCATTTT. The variable domain in full, completed from reference TRBV28 and TRBJ1-5, reads DVKVTQSSRYLVKRTGEKVFLECVQDMDHENMFWYRQDPGLGLRLIYFSYDVKMKEKGDIPEGYSVSREKKERFSLILESASTNQTSMYLCASSLGQGYRQPQHFGDGTRLSIL.

In this sample, this clonotype turned up a few times. The chain joins TRBV3-1 to TRBJ2-1; D unresolved. The CDR3 is 13 amino acids. CDR1 is LGHDT and CDR2 is YNNKEL in the germline V gene (reference sequence). Deletions cut 0 bases from V and 7 bases from J, with 7 bases between. The CDR3 reads CASSQDTTNEQFF. CDR3 bases: TGTGCCAGCAGCCAAGATACAACAAATGAGCAGTTCTTC.

This clonotype was seen a few times. This chain connects TRBV19 to TRBJ2-1; no reliable D call. The V and J ends lost 1 base and 5 bases respectively, with 6 bases between them. Germline V gives CDR1 LNHDA, CDR2 SQIVND (reference sequence). The CDR3 extends over 13 amino acids. DNA of the CDR3: TGTGCCAGTAGTATAGGCTTAGACAATGAGCAGTTCTTC. It specifies CASSIGLDNEQFF.

This clonotype was counted between two and nine times. The V gene is TRBV10-3, the J gene TRBJ2-1, with 10 bases fitting TRBD2. This CDR3 has 22 amino acids. Germline CDR1 and CDR2: ENHRY and SYGVKD. After removal of 4 bases from V and 2 bases from J, the junction contained 23 bases not matched to a gene. The CDR3 nucleotides read TGTGCCATCAGTGGCCGACAAGGCGGACAAAGGACTAGCGGAATGGCCTACAATGAGCAGTTCTTC. Protein product: CAISGRQGGQRTSGMAYNEQFF.

At least ten counts were recorded for this clonotype. The rearrangement links TRBV2 to TRBJ1-5; D is uncertain. The CDR3 loop spans 13 amino acids. Germline loops: CDR1 SNHLY, CDR2 FYNNEI. V lost 6 bases, J lost 1 base, and 7 bases lay in between. This CDR3 reads CASRERSNQPQHF. For the CDR3, the DNA is TGTGCCAGCAGGGAACGGAGCAATCAGCCCCAGCATTTT.

With respect to this clonotype: One base away lies a much larger clone, so this may be a sequencing read error. The genes are TRBV9 and TRBJ2-1; 9 bases align to TRBD2. CDR1 SGDLS and CDR2 YYNGEE come from the germline V gene. The CDR3 runs 15 residues. The ends lost 0 bases at V and 10 bases at J; junction bases unmatched: 8. CDR3 bases: TGTGCCAGCAGCGTAGCTAGCGGGAACTCCTACGAGCAGTTCTTC. It is translated as CASSVASGNSYEQFF.

Only a few counts were recorded for this clonotype. The V call is TRBV27, the J call TRBJ1-1; the match to TRBD1 covers 8 bases. J lost 4 bases, V lost 8 bases, and 18 bases had no gene match. Germline CDR1 and CDR2: MNHEY and SMNVEV (reference sequence). The CDR3 totals 17 residues. The CDR3 bases are TGTGCCAGCGGGAGACCCGGGACAGGCAAATTTAGCACTGAAGCTTTCTTT. It codes for CASGRPGTGKFSTEAFF.

This clonotype was seen at least ten times. V gene TRBV18 combines with J gene TRBJ2-3, with 11 positions matching TRBD2. V lost 3 bases and J lost 2; bases outside the gene matches: 1. Per germline, CDR1 KGHSH and CDR2 LQKENI. This CDR3 has 15 residues. CDR3 loop: CASSPTSGNTDTQYF. In nucleotides, the CDR3 is TGTGCCAGCTCACCGACTAGCGGGAACACAGATACGCAGTATTTT. Using reference TRBV18 and TRBJ2-3 for the parts outside the CDR3, the full variable domain is NAGVMQNPRHLVRRRGQEARLRCSPMKGHSHVYWYRQLPEEGLKFMVYLQKENIIDESGMPKERFSAEFPKEGPSILRIQQVVRGDSAAYFCASSPTSGNTDTQYFGPGTRLTVL.

This clonotype was observed at least ten times. V usage is TRBV10-2 and J usage is TRBJ2-3, with 8 bases aligning to TRBD2. With 4 bases clipped from V and 5 bases from J, the junction kept 5 bases outside the gene matches. The length of the CDR3 is 14 residues. Germline V CDR1 and CDR2: WSHSY, SAAADI. The CDR3 region is CASSVAGGVDTQYF. In DNA, the CDR3 is TGCGCCAGCAGTGTGGCGGGAGGTGTAGATACGCAGTATTTT.

In this sample, this clonotype turned up a few times. This chain uses TRBV24-1 with TRBJ2-5; D perhaps matches TRBD1 (6 bases). Trimming pared 4 bases from V and 4 bases from J, leaving 12 bases between. The CDR3 runs 14 residues. Germline V gives CDR1 KGHDR, CDR2 SFDVKD. This CDR3 reads CATSETGQSETQYF. The CDR3 DNA sequence: TGTGCCACCAGTGAAACGGGACAATCAGAGACCCAGTACTTC.

The sample holds many counts of this clonotype. J is TRBJ1-3 and V is TRBV18; possible D gene TRBD1, 6 bases. The V and J ends lost 2 bases and 0 bases respectively, with 11 bases between them. Germline V gene lookup returns CDR1 KGHSH and CDR2 LQKENI. The CDR3 has 16 residues. CDR3 sequence (DNA): TGTGCCAGCTCACCAACAGGACAGCTCTCTGGAAACACCATATATTTT. Protein: CASSPTGQLSGNTIYF.

The sample holds a few counts of this clonotype. CDR3 loop: CASNQFPGYTF. The CDR3, as DNA: TGTGCCAGCAACCAATTCCCTGGCTACACCTTC. This sequence joins TRBV5-8 and TRBJ1-2; D is undetermined. CDR1 SGHTS and CDR2 YDEGEE come from the germline V gene. The CDR3 is 11 amino acids. V dropped 6 bases and J dropped 7 bases, with 10 bases sitting between them.

This clonotype has only a few counts. V gene TRBV5-1 combines with J gene TRBJ2-7, with 10 positions matching TRBD2. CDR3 length: 19 amino acids. Germline CDR1 SGHRS, CDR2 YFSETQ. Germline trimming cut 1 base from V and 1 base from J; bases unmatched to any gene: 14. This CDR3 is CASSLYPRLAGVISYEQYF. The CDR3 coding sequence is TGCGCCAGCAGCTTGTACCCCCGGCTAGCGGGAGTGATTTCCTACGAGCAGTACTTC.

Many counts were recorded for this clonotype. The rearrangement joins TRBV3-1 to TRBJ2-1; TRBD1 matches 7 bases. Germline CDR1 and CDR2: LGHDT and YNNKEL (reference sequence). The CDR3 is 13 amino acids. V trimming: 5 bases; J trimming: 5 bases; junction bases outside the gene matches: 3. The CDR3 spells CASSRGQHNEQFF. The CDR3 DNA reads as TGTGCCAGCAGCAGGGGACAGCACAATGAGCAGTTCTTC.

The chain employs TRBV5-8 and TRBJ1-1, with 11 bases identical to TRBD1. The CDR3 extends over 14 amino acids. Germline lookup yields CDR1 SGHTS and CDR2 YDEGEE. V shed 8 bases, J shed 7 bases, and the junction held 10 bases outside the gene matches. Written as DNA, the CDR3 is TGTGCCAGTAGCCGGGACAGGGGGGTCGGTGAAGCTTTCTTT. Its protein is CASSRDRGVGEAFF.